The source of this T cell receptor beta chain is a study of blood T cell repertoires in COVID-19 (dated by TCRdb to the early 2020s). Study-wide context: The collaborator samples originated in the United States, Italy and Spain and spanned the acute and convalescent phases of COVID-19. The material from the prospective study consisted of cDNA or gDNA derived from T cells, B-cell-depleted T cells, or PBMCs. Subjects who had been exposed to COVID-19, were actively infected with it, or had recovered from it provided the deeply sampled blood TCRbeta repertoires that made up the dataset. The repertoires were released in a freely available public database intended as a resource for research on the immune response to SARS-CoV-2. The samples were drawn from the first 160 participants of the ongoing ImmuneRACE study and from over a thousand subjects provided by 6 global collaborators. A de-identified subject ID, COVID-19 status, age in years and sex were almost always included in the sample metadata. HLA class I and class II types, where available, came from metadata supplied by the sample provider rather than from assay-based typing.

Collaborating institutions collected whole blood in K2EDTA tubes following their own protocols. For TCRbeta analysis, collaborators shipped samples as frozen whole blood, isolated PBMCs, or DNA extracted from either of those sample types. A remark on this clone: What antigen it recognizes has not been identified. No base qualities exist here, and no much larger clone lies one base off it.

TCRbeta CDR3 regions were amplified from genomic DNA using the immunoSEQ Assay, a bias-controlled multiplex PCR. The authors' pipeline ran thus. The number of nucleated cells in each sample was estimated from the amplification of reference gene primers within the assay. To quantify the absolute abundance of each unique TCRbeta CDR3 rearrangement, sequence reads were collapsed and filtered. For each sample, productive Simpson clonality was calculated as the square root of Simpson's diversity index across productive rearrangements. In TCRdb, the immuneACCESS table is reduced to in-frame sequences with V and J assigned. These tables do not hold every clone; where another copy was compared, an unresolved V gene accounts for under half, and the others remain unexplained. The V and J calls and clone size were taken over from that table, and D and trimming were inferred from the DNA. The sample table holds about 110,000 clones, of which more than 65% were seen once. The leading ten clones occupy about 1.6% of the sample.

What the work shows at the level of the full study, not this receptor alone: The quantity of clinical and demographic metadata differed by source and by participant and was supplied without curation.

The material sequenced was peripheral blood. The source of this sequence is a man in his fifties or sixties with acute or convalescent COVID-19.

The CDR3 region: CASSRGAGGPTDTQYF. The bases read TGTGCCAGCAGCCGGGGAGCGGGGGGGCCAACAGATACGCAGTATTTT. The sequence links TRBV11-2 to TRBJ2-3, with TRBD2 matching 10 junction bases. Clipping removes 5 bases from V and 3 bases from J, with 8 as the unmatched junction base count. CDR1 and CDR2 (SGHAT, FQNNGV) derive from the germline V gene. The CDR3 measures 16 amino acids from cysteine to phenylalanine. The read is trimmed to its CDR3 DNA, 48 bases read in frame from base 1.